This TCR beta chain was found in a study of cytomegalovirus exposure and HLA in healthy donors. Study details: Inside one of the first data releases sat around 80 million unique TCRs taken from HLA-typed donors.

With regard to this clone: The antigen is not known.

Study outcomes and limitations: In a later analysis, TCR beta V- and J-gene trimming was associated with a missense DCLRE1C variant. The study recorded about 150 TCR beta chains that were cytomegalovirus-associated.

This CDR3 has 17 amino acids. The germline gives CDR1 MNHEY, CDR2 SMNVEV (reference sequence). V was trimmed by 3 bases and J by 4 bases, leaving 21 bases between them. The PCR was carried out with 60 Vbeta primers and 13 Jbeta primers. This table comes from immunoSEQ multiplex PCR, and its TCRdb copy is limited to in-frame clones, with some not included. The table lists roughly 150,000 clones, about four fifths of them singletons. The rearrangement links TRBV27 to TRBJ1-2; D may be TRBD1 (5 bases). The TCR originated in a man aged 50 or older in good health and CMV-seropositive. The sample comprised PBMCs. CDR3 loop: CASSFVASEGLSYGYTF. The CDR3 DNA sequence: TGTGCCAGCAGTTTCGTCGCCTCCGAGGGACTTAGCTATGGCTACACCTTC.